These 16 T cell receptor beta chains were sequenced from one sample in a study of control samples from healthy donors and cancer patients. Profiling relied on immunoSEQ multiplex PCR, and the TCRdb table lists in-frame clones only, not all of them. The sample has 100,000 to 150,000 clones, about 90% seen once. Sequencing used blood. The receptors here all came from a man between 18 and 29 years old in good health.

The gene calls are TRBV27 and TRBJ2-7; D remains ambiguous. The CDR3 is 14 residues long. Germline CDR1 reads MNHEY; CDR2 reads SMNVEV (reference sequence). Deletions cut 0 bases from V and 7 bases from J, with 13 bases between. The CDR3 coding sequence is TGTGCCAGCAGTTTATCCCTGATTCCGCAGGAGCAGTACTTC. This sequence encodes CASSLSLIPQEQYF.

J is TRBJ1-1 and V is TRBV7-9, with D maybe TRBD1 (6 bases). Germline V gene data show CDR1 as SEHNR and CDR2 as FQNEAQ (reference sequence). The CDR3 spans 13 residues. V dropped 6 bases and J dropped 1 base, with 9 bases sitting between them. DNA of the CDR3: TGTGCCAGCAGGAAGACAGGGAACACTGAAGCTTTCTTT. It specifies CASRKTGNTEAFF.

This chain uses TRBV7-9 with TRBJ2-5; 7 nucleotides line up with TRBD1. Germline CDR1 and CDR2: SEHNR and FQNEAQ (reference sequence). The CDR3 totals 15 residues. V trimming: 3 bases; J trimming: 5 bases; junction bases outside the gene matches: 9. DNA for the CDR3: TGTGCCAGCAGCTTGGGCCGAGGGGGCGGTGAGACCCAGTACTTC. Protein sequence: CASSLGRGGGETQYF.

The CDR3 nucleotides are TGCGCCAGCAGCTTGGGTCAGGGCCCCACGCTAGCGGGAGTCGGGGAGCAGTACTTC. Translated, it gives CASSLGQGPTLAGVGEQYF. The J gene is TRBJ2-7, the V gene TRBV5-1; 10 bases line up with TRBD2. This CDR3 is built from 19 residues. Trimming cost V 0 bases and J 7 bases; bases outside gene matches: 19. CDR1 and CDR2 (germline): SGHRS, YFSETQ.

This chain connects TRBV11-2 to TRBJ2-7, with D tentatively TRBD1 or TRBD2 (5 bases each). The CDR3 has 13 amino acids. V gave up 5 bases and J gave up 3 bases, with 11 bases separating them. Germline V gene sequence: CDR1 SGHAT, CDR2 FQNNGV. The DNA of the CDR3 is TGTGCCAGCAGCCTAGGGGAGTTCTACGAGCAGTACTTC. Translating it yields CASSLGEFYEQYF. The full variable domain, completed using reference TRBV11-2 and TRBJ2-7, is EAGVAQSPRYKIIEKRQSVAFWCNPISGHATLYWYQQILGQGPKLLIQFQNNGVVDDSQLPKDRFSAERLKGVDSTLKIQPAKLEDSAVYLCASSLGEFYEQYFGPGTRLTVT.

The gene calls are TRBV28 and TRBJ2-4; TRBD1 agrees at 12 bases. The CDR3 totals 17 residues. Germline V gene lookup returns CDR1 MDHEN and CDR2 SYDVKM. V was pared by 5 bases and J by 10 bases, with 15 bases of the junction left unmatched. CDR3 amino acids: CASSPTPGQGARRIQYF. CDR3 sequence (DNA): TGTGCCAGCAGTCCAACTCCGGGACAGGGGGCAAGGAGGATTCAGTACTTC.

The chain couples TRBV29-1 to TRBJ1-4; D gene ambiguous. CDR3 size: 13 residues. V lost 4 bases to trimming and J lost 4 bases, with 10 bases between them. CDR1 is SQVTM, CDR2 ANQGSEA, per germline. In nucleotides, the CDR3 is TGCAGCGTTGGGAAGCAAGGTAATGAAAAACTGTTTTTT. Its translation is CSVGKQGNEKLFF.

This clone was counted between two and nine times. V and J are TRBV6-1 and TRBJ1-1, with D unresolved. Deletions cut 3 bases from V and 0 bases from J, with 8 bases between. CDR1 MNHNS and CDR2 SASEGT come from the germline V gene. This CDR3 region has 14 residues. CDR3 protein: CASSDKGMNTEAFF. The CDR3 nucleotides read TGTGCCAGCAGTGATAAAGGGATGAACACTGAAGCTTTCTTT.

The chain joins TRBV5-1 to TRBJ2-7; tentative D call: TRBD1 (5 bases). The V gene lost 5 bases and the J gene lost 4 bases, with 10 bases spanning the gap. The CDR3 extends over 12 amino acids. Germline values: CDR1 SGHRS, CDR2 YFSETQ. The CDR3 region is CASSETGYEQYF. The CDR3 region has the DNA TGCGCCAGCAGTGAAACAGGTTACGAGCAGTACTTC.

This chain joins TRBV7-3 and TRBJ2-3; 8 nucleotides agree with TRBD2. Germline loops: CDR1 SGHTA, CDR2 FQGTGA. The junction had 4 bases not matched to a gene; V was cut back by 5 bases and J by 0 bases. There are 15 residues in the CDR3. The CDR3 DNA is TGTGCCAGCAGCAATAGCGGGATGAGCACAGATACGCAGTATTTT. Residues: CASSNSGMSTDTQYF.

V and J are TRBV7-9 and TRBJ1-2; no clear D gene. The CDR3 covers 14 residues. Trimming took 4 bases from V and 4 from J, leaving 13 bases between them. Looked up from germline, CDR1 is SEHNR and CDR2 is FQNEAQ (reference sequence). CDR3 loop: CASSSLTTGYGYTF. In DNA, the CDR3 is TGTGCCAGCAGCTCCTTGACTACGGGCTATGGCTACACCTTC.

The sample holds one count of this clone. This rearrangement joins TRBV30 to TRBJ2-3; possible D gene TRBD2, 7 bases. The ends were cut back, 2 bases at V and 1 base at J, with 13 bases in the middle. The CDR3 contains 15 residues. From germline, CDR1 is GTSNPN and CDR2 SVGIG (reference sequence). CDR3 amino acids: CAWSRGGGGTDTQYF. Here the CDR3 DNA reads TGTGCCTGGAGTCGGGGAGGGGGTGGCACAGATACGCAGTATTTT.

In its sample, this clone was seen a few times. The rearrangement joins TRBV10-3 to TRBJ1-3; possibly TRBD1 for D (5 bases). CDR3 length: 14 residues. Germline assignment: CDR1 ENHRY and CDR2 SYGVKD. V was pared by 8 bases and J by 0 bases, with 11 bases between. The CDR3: CAIGATLSGNTIYF. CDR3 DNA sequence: TGTGCCATCGGGGCGACTCTCTCTGGAAACACCATATATTTT.

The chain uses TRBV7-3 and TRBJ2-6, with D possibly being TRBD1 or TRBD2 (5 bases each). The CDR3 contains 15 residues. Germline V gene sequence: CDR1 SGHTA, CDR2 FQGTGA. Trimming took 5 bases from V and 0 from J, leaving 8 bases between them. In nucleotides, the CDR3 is TGTGCCAGCAGCCTCGGGACCTCTGGGGCCAACGTCCTGACTTTC. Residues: CASSLGTSGANVLTF.

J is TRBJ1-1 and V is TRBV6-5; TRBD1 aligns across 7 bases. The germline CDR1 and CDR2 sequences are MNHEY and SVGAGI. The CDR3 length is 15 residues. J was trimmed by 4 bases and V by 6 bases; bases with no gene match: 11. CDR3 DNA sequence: TGTGCCAGCAGACTAAGACAGGGATCGGGCACTGAAGCTTTCTTT. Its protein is CASRLRQGSGTEAFF.

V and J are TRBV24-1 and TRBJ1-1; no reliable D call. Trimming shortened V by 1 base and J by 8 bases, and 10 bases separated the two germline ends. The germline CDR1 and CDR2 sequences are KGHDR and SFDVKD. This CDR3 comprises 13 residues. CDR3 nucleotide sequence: TGTGCCACCAGTGATTTAAAGGCGGAAGAAGCTTTCTTT. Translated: CATSDLKAEEAFF.